What follows are 4 T cell receptor beta chains derived from one specimen sequenced in a study of T cell responses to AZD1222 COVID-19 vaccine. Assay: immunoSEQ multiplex PCR; the TCRdb copy retains only in-frame clones and omits some. The sample carries over 130,000 clones, 88% recorded once. The sequences come from peripheral blood, collected 28 days after the second AZD1222 dose. The receptors shown here come from an adult who received the AZD1222 COVID-19 vaccine.

The genes are TRBV27 and TRBJ2-1, with D tentatively TRBD1 (6 bases). CDR1 and CDR2 from the germline V gene are MNHEY and SMNVEV (reference sequence). The ends were cut back, 4 bases at V and 4 bases at J, with 8 bases in the middle. This CDR3 is built from 13 residues. CDR3 nucleotides: TGTGCCAGCAGTTCCACAGGGTACAATGAGCAGTTCTTC. Translated, it gives CASSSTGYNEQFF.

V gene TRBV19 combines with J gene TRBJ2-3; the D is unclear. The length of the CDR3 is 12 residues. The germline V and J ends were trimmed by 10 bases and 4 bases, with 12 bases remaining between them. CDR1 is LNHDA, CDR2 SQIVND, per germline (reference sequence). This CDR3 reads CATSQSPDTQYF. In nucleotides, the CDR3 is TGTGCCACCTCCCAATCCCCAGATACGCAGTATTTT.

The chain uses TRBV28 and TRBJ1-1, with D uncertain. Germline CDR1 reads MDHEN; CDR2 reads SYDVKM. The CDR3 runs 12 residues. Trimming pared 5 bases from V and 3 bases from J, leaving 7 bases between. The CDR3: CASSRGDTEAFF. CDR3 coding DNA: TGTGCCAGCAGTCGGGGTGACACTGAAGCTTTCTTT.

The chain carries TRBV3-1 (or the pseudogene TRBV3-2) and TRBJ1-5; D might be TRBD1 (6 bases). Germline CDR1 is LGHDT and CDR2 is YNNKEL (reference sequence). The ends were cut back, 4 bases at V and 7 bases at J, with 11 bases in the middle. CDR3 size: 13 residues. Written as DNA, the CDR3 is TGTGCCAGCAGCCGGGACATAGAACAGCCCCAGCATTTT. Amino acids: CASSRDIEQPQHF.